The T cell receptor beta chain under discussion was sequenced for a study of T cell responses to AZD1222 COVID-19 vaccine. This CDR3 is built from 17 residues. Germline values: CDR1 SGHDT, CDR2 YYEEEE. The ends lost 3 bases at V and 6 bases at J; junction bases unmatched: 14. Assay used: immunoSEQ multiplex PCR; TCRdb lists only in-frame clones, some missing. The data show around 100,000 clones, more than 75% seen once. This clonotype was obtained from an adult in good health. The chain is built from TRBV5-6 and TRBJ1-5; 8 positions match TRBD1. The sample in question was peripheral blood, obtained on day 0 of MenACWY control vaccination. CDR3 in amino acids: CASSSATGQGWGQPQHF. CDR3 DNA sequence: TGTGCCAGCAGCTCAGCCACTGGACAGGGCTGGGGTCAGCCCCAGCATTTT.